The T cell receptor beta chain described here comes from a study of T cell responses to AZD1222 COVID-19 vaccine. The analysis combined second doses at about 4 or about 12 weeks. The data were produced by immunoSEQ multiplex PCR, yet TCRdb's version contains in-frame clones alone and is incomplete. The sample lists about 140,000 clones, more than 75% seen once, with approximately 3% in the top ten. Remarks on this clone: The antigen remains undetermined.

Notes on the study in general: Repertoires were obtained solely post-peak T cell response. Spike-specific TCR breadth rose after two AZD1222 doses, and depth rose as well. White British donors predominated, females outnumbered males, and clonal diversity was possibly underestimated.

V was clipped by 5 bases and J by 2 bases; unmatched bases: 6. Germline V lookup: CDR1 LNHDA, CDR2 SQIVND (reference sequence). The CDR3 contains 15 residues. This chain joins TRBV19 and TRBJ2-3, with 8 bases aligning to TRBD1. The sequence came from an adult who received the AZD1222 COVID-19 vaccine. This material consisted of peripheral blood, taken 28 days after the second AZD1222 dose. The CDR3 here is CASSYRTGHTDTQYF. The CDR3 coding sequence is TGTGCCAGTAGTTATCGGACAGGGCACACAGATACGCAGTATTTT.